Each of the 13 T cell receptor beta chains below was sequenced from the same sample in a study of T-cell reconstitution after alpha-beta-depleted transplantation in children. Preparation of the TCRbeta library involved a method that used unique molecular identifiers. TCRdb analysed the PCR reads with MiXCR anew, one entry per CDR3 protein. The sample consists of hundreds of thousands of distinct CDR3 sequences, roughly 23% of them appearing once. The source material was PBMCs, mostly from graft donor cells, sampled 360 days after TCRalphabeta/CD19-depleted stem cell transplant. Receptor source: a boy under two years old who had a stem cell transplant for acute myeloid leukemia, so the T cells may come from the graft donor.

The J gene is TRBJ1-5, the V gene TRBV6-1; 7 bases match TRBD1. The junction had 5 bases not matched to a gene; V was cut back by 10 bases and J by 2 bases. The length of the CDR3 is 13 residues. The V gene's germline CDR1 is MNHNS and CDR2 SASEGT. The CDR3 nucleotides are TGTGCCACCGGACAGGAGCGCAATCAGCCCCAGCATTTT. The encoded protein is CATGQERNQPQHF.

This clonotype was detected ten times or more. The rearrangement uses TRBV3-1 and TRBJ1-6; 8 nucleotides align to TRBD1. Germline CDR1 LGHDT, CDR2 YNNKEL (reference sequence). With 7 bases clipped from V and 9 bases from J, the junction kept 8 bases outside the gene matches. This CDR3 is 14 amino acids long. The CDR3 reads CASTPGTGGSPLHF. In DNA form, the CDR3 reads TGTGCCAGCACCCCCGGGACAGGAGGTTCACCCCTCCACTTT.

This clonotype was observed at least ten times. The rearrangement joins TRBV29-1 to TRBJ1-2, with no clear D. V lost 0 bases and J 5 bases, leaving 7 bases between the germline ends. The V gene's germline CDR1 is SQVTM and CDR2 ANQGSEA. The CDR3 sequence is 12 residues long. The CDR3 here is CSVEDREYGYTF. The CDR3 region has the DNA TGCAGCGTTGAAGATCGGGAGTATGGCTACACCTTC.

This chain joins TRBV10-3 and TRBJ2-5; D gene ambiguous. V was shortened by 2 bases and J by 2 bases, with 9 bases between the two germline ends. CDR1 and CDR2 (germline): ENHRY, SYGVKD. The CDR3 has 14 amino acids. The chain's CDR3 is CAISEPAAQETQYF. Written as DNA, the CDR3 is TGTGCCATCAGTGAGCCAGCAGCTCAAGAGACCCAGTACTTC.

The count of this clonotype is one. V usage is TRBV28 and J usage is TRBJ1-3, with unresolved D. V dropped 5 bases and J dropped 6 bases, with 20 bases sitting between them. Germline V lookup: CDR1 MDHEN, CDR2 SYDVKM. The CDR3 runs 16 residues. The CDR3 DNA reads as TGTGCCAGCAGTCCATCCTTAGCACTCCTTTTAAACACCATATATTTT. As protein: CASSPSLALLLNTIYF.

The chain joins TRBV7-2 to TRBJ2-4; 9 nucleotides line up with TRBD1. The CDR3 has 17 amino acids. With V trimmed by 0 bases and J by 7 bases, 10 bases remained unmatched. Per the germline V gene, CDR1 is SGHTA and CDR2 is FQGNSA. CDR3 DNA sequence: TGTGCCAGCAGCTTAGCGTCCGGGACAGGGTCGGGGAACATTCAGTACTTC. This encodes CASSLASGTGSGNIQYF.

This clonotype turned up a few times. The J gene is TRBJ2-2, the V gene TRBV4-3, with a possible D match to TRBD1 (5 bases). There are 13 residues in the CDR3. Germline V gene lookup returns CDR1 LGHNA and CDR2 YSLEER. The ends were cut back, 4 bases at V and 4 bases at J, with 7 bases in the middle. Written as DNA, the CDR3 is TGCGCCAGCAGCCCGACAGCCACCGGGGAGCTGTTTTTT. The encoded protein is CASSPTATGELFF.

This clonotype was counted many times. The J gene is TRBJ2-2, the V gene TRBV7-2; a possible D gene is TRBD1 (5 bases). Germline V CDR1 and CDR2: SGHTA, FQGNSA. Trimming cost V 3 bases and J 0 bases, with 17 bases left between them. The CDR3 length is 18 residues. The CDR3 bases are TGTGCCAGCAGCTTTACCAGACAGAATCGCGCGAACACCGGGGAGCTGTTTTTT. Translating it yields CASSFTRQNRANTGELFF.

This clonotype was recorded many times. This rearrangement joins TRBV10-3 to TRBJ1-4, with a possible D match to TRBD1 (5 bases). The CDR3 length is 11 residues. Germline V gene data show CDR1 as ENHRY and CDR2 as SYGVKD. Trimming left V 6 bases short and J 8 bases short, with 7 bases between. The CDR3 nucleotides are TGTGCCATCAGCCGGGGCGAAAAACTGTTTTTT. Its protein is CAISRGEKLFF.

This clonotype has more than one count but fewer than ten. This sequence may be a read error, since a much larger clone differs from it by one base. This chain connects TRBV6-5 to TRBJ2-7; D ambiguous. Trimming shortened V by 2 bases and J by 1 base, and 9 bases separated the two germline ends. Germline CDR1 MNHEY, CDR2 SVGAGI. The CDR3 contains 14 residues. CDR3 bases: TGTGCCAGCAGTTACCGCGCGCGATCCTACGAGCAGTACTTC. Its protein is CASSYRARSYEQYF.

This clonotype was seen a few times. J is TRBJ2-7 and V is TRBV20-1; 8 positions match TRBD1. The CDR3 has 14 residues. Trimming cost V 7 bases and J 3 bases; bases outside gene matches: 11. Germline CDR1 is DFQATT and CDR2 is SNEGSKA (reference sequence). The CDR3 region is CSEAGRDRYYEQYV. CDR3 DNA sequence: TGCAGTGAGGCAGGGCGGGACAGGTACTACGAGCAGTACGTC.

In this sample, this clonotype turned up many times. The chain employs TRBV12-3 or TRBV12-4 and TRBJ1-2; possibly TRBD1 for D (5 bases). The CDR3 loop spans 13 amino acids. The V end lost 7 bases, the J end lost 5 bases, and 14 bases lay between the germline ends. CDR3 sequence (DNA): TGTGCCAGCACCCCCGGGACGGATTATGGCTACACCTTC. It codes for CASTPGTDYGYTF.

This chain joins TRBV7-9 and TRBJ2-7; D is possibly TRBD1 or TRBD2 (5 bases each). Germline-derived CDR1 and CDR2 are SEHNR and FQNEAQ (reference sequence). The V end lost 5 bases, the J end lost 2 bases, and 19 bases lay between the germline ends. The length of the CDR3 is 16 residues. The CDR3 sequence is CASSQRGAGNAYEQYF. The CDR3 DNA is TGTGCCAGCAGCCAAAGAGGGGCAGGGAATGCCTACGAGCAGTACTTC.